These 23 T cell receptor beta chains came from one sample sequenced in a study of early T cells in non-severe SARS-CoV-2 infection (dated by TCRdb to about 2021). Library construction relied on 5' RACE. The sample was run on a NextSeq 500. TCRdb reran the public reads through fastp at Q25 and MiXCR, keeping productive beta chains. Identical CDR3 protein sequences are pooled into one entry, listed with their most common genes and DNA. The sample table holds around 80,000 distinct CDR3 sequences, of which about 13% were seen once. Together, the top ten hold approximately 6% of the sample. Sequencing input: whole blood. The receptors shown here come from an adult who was a healthcare worker with PCR-confirmed SARS-CoV-2 infection or an uninfected control (not recorded which).

This clonotype was detected many times. The CDR3 reads CADPWTGPSGPQHF. Here the CDR3 DNA reads TGTGCCGACCCCTGGACAGGGCCTTCGGGGCCCCAGCATTTT. The chain couples TRBV30 to TRBJ1-5, with 8 nucleotides matching TRBD1. This CDR3 region has 14 residues. With 8 bases clipped from V and 9 bases from J, the junction kept 15 bases outside the gene matches. The V gene's germline CDR1 is GTSNPN and CDR2 SVGIG (reference sequence).

In this sample, this clonotype turned up many times. The chain couples TRBV11-2 to TRBJ2-2; D is possibly TRBD1 or TRBD2 (5 bases each). This CDR3 has 14 residues. In germline, CDR1 is SGHAT, CDR2 FQNNGV. Trimming took off 6 bases at V and 0 bases at J, with 8 bases between the two ends. The CDR3 loop reads CASRGRTNTGELFF. CDR3 nucleotide sequence: TGTGCCAGCAGGGGACGTACGAACACCGGGGAGCTGTTTTTT.

This clonotype came up many times. The V call is TRBV7-3, the J call TRBJ1-1; D might be TRBD1 (5 bases). Germline CDR1 reads SGHTA; CDR2 reads FQGTGA. There are 17 residues in the CDR3. V shed 0 bases and J shed 0 bases, with 14 bases lying between them. In DNA form, the CDR3 reads TGTGCCAGCAGCTTAACAGGTGGAGAGGGGATGAACACTGAAGCTTTCTTT. It specifies CASSLTGGEGMNTEAFF. Based on the CDR3 plus reference TRBV7-3 and TRBJ1-1, the full variable domain is GAGVSQTPSNKVTEKGKYVELRCDPISGHTALYWYRQSLGQGPEFLIYFQGTGAADDSGLPNDRFFAVRPEGSVSTLKIQRTERGDSAVYLCASSLTGGEGMNTEAFFGQGTRLTVV.

In this sample, this clonotype turned up many times. CDR3 DNA: TGTGCCACCAGTGATTGGGCAGGTGAAGCTTTCTTT. This translates into CATSDWAGEAFF. This chain joins TRBV24-1 and TRBJ1-1, with D hard to call. The CDR3 is 12 residues long. The V end was cut by 2 bases, the J end by 7 bases, with 7 bases between. Germline V gene data show CDR1 as KGHDR and CDR2 as SFDVKD.

The chain uses TRBV6-5 and TRBJ1-5; TRBD1 might be the D (6 bases). Looked up from germline, CDR1 is MNHEY and CDR2 is SVGAGI. Trimming cost V 8 bases and J 4 bases, with 9 bases left between them. The CDR3 covers 12 residues. CDR3 region: CASVRGNQPQHF. In DNA form, the CDR3 reads TGTGCCAGCGTAAGGGGGAATCAGCCCCAGCATTTT.

This clonotype was counted only a few times. CDR3 in amino acids: CASKEPTSGNEQFF. CDR3 DNA sequence: TGTGCCAGCAAAGAACCGACTAGCGGGAATGAGCAGTTCTTC. The chain carries TRBV2 and TRBJ2-1; 10 nucleotides agree with TRBD2. CDR3 length equals 14 residues. The germline V gene has CDR1 SNHLY and CDR2 FYNNEI. V shed 7 bases, J shed 7 bases, and the junction held 7 bases outside the gene matches.

The chain joins TRBV3-1 to TRBJ2-3; D uncertain. The ends were cut back, 1 base at V and 4 bases at J, with 12 bases in the middle. Germline CDR1 LGHDT, CDR2 YNNKEL (reference sequence). This CDR3 region has 15 residues. The CDR3 spells CASSQALGGPDTQYF. DNA of the CDR3: TGTGCCAGCAGCCAAGCCCTGGGCGGCCCAGATACGCAGTATTTT.

The V and J genes are TRBV5-1 and TRBJ2-2; tentatively, D is TRBD1 or TRBD2 (5 bases each). Trimming removed 4 bases at V and 1 base at J, with 14 bases between. Germline V gives CDR1 SGHRS, CDR2 YFSETQ. This CDR3 has 16 amino acids. The CDR3 here is CASSPRDGKNTGELFF. The CDR3 DNA sequence: TGCGCCAGCAGCCCGAGGGACGGGAAGAACACCGGGGAGCTGTTTTTT. Full variable domain (outside the CDR3, taken from reference TRBV5-1 and TRBJ2-2): KAGVTQTPRYLIKTRGQQVTLSCSPISGHRSVSWYQQTPGQGLQFLFEYFSETQRNKGNFPGRFSGRQFSNSRSEMNVSTLELGDSALYLCASSPRDGKNTGELFFGEGSRLTVL.

The rearrangement joins TRBV29-1 to TRBJ2-1; weak D call: TRBD1 (6 bases). Between the trimmed V and J ends, which lost 3 bases and 9 bases, there was a span of 12 bases. Germline V gives CDR1 SQVTM, CDR2 ANQGSEA. The CDR3 is 12 amino acids. The DNA for the CDR3 is TGCAGCGTTGACCTAGGGGGTACTGAGCAGTTCTTC. Protein: CSVDLGGTEQFF.

This chain connects TRBV7-3 to TRBJ2-1; 8 bases are shared with TRBD2. V dropped 4 bases and J dropped 6; count of bases not matched to a gene: 5. Germline assignment: CDR1 SGHTA and CDR2 FQGTGA. There are 14 residues in the CDR3. The CDR3 loop is CASSSDAGGNEQFF. As DNA, the CDR3 is TGTGCCAGCAGCTCCGATGCGGGGGGCAATGAGCAGTTCTTC. Drawing the rest from reference TRBV7-3 and TRBJ2-1, the complete variable domain is GAGVSQTPSNKVTEKGKYVELRCDPISGHTALYWYRQSLGQGPEFLIYFQGTGAADDSGLPNDRFFAVRPEGSVSTLKIQRTERGDSAVYLCASSSDAGGNEQFFGPGTRLTVL.

The V call is TRBV30, the J call TRBJ2-3; D gene ambiguous. Germline CDR1 is GTSNPN and CDR2 is SVGIG (reference sequence). Between the trimmed V and J ends, which lost 5 bases and 5 bases, there was a span of 17 bases. This CDR3 comprises 14 residues. CDR3: CAWGFFQKEDTQYF. CDR3 nucleotide sequence: TGTGCCTGGGGGTTCTTTCAGAAGGAAGATACGCAGTATTTT.

The chain combines TRBV27 with TRBJ1-6, with a weak D call TRBD1 (6 bases). V was cut by 5 bases and J by 7 bases, with 18 bases left in between. In germline, CDR1 is MNHEY, CDR2 SMNVEV (reference sequence). This CDR3 spans 16 amino acids. The CDR3 here is CASSTIQGVGNSPLHF. In DNA, the CDR3 is TGTGCCAGCAGTACCATACAGGGTGTAGGGAATTCACCCCTCCACTTT.

This clonotype has ten or more counts. J is TRBJ1-2 and V is TRBV5-1; D is unclear. The CDR3 is 13 amino acids. Deletions cut 4 bases from V and 8 bases from J, with 15 bases between. Per the germline V gene, CDR1 is SGHRS and CDR2 is YFSETQ. Here the CDR3 reads CASSPAPMWGYTF. Written as DNA, the CDR3 is TGCGCCAGCAGCCCGGCCCCTATGTGGGGCTACACCTTC.

This clonotype was observed many times. This rearrangement joins TRBV20-1 to TRBJ2-5, with D perhaps TRBD1 (6 bases). Trimming shortened V by 6 bases and J by 0 bases, and 11 bases separated the two germline ends. The V gene's germline CDR1 is DFQATT and CDR2 SNEGSKA (reference sequence). CDR3 length equals 13 residues. The CDR3 protein is CSALGADQETQYF. The CDR3 bases are TGCAGTGCCCTGGGGGCGGACCAAGAGACCCAGTACTTC.

The chain carries TRBV28 and TRBJ1-2; possibly TRBD1 for D (6 bases). Germline V lookup: CDR1 MDHEN, CDR2 SYDVKM. The CDR3 consists of 11 residues. The V end lost 8 bases, the J end lost 4 bases, and 8 bases lay between the germline ends. The CDR3 here is CASATGYGYTF. The CDR3 nucleotides read TGTGCCAGCGCGACAGGCTATGGCTACACCTTC.

This chain links TRBV20-1 with TRBJ1-2, with a tentative D call TRBD1 (5 bases). The V gene's germline CDR1 is DFQATT and CDR2 SNEGSKA (reference sequence). This CDR3 comprises 12 residues. With 1 base removed from V and 7 bases from J, the gap between germline ends came to 10 bases. CDR3 protein: CSARAGPLGYTF. For the CDR3, the DNA is TGCAGTGCTAGAGCGGGGCCCCTTGGCTACACCTTC.

At least ten counts were recorded for this clonotype. This rearrangement joins TRBV28 to TRBJ1-2; D perhaps matches TRBD1 (6 bases). Deletions cut 4 bases from V and 5 bases from J, with 8 bases between. Germline V lookup: CDR1 MDHEN, CDR2 SYDVKM. There are 12 residues in the CDR3. The CDR3 bases are TGTGCCAGCAGTTCCGGACAGTATGGCTACACCTTC. It specifies CASSSGQYGYTF.

A few counts support this clonotype. This chain connects TRBV30 to TRBJ1-1; D unclear. This CDR3 is built from 13 residues. Germline CDR1 reads GTSNPN; CDR2 reads SVGIG (reference sequence). V lost 0 bases and J 2 bases, leaving 7 bases between the germline ends. In DNA, the CDR3 is TGTGCCTGGAGTGTCGGGGTAAACACTGAAGCTTTCTTT. This codes for CAWSVGVNTEAFF. The entire variable domain, with the rest obtained from reference TRBV30 and TRBJ1-1, is as follows: SQTIHQWPATLVQPVGSPLSLECTVEGTSNPNLYWYRQAAGRGLQLLFYSVGIGQISSEVPQNLSASRPQDRQFILSSKKLLLSDSGFYLCAWSVGVNTEAFFGQGTRLTVV.

Only a few counts were recorded for this clonotype. This chain joins TRBV12-3 or TRBV12-4 and TRBJ2-2; 10 bases map to TRBD1. The CDR3 has 16 amino acids. The trim removed 7 bases at V and 3 bases at J, leaving 8 bases unmatched. Here the CDR3 reads CASTYLGQGHTGELFF. For the CDR3, the DNA is TGTGCCAGCACCTATCTGGGACAGGGGCACACCGGGGAGCTGTTTTTT.

This clonotype was observed many times. The CDR3 loop is CASSSRGPAYEQYF. The CDR3 DNA sequence: TGTGCCAGCAGCTCACGGGGGCCCGCCTACGAGCAGTACTTC. This sequence joins TRBV7-9 and TRBJ2-7; either TRBD1 or TRBD2 may fit D (6 bases each). In germline, CDR1 is SEHNR, CDR2 FQNEAQ (reference sequence). V was clipped by 4 bases and J by 2 bases, with 12 bases between them. The CDR3 extends over 14 amino acids. The whole variable domain, filled in from reference TRBV7-9 and TRBJ2-7, reads DTGVSQNPRHKITKRGQNVTFRCDPISEHNRLYWYRQTLGQGPEFLTYFQNEAQLEKSRLLSDRFSAERPKGSFSTLEIQRTEQGDSAMYLCASSSRGPAYEQYFGPGTRLTVT.

This clonotype was picked up many times. The rearrangement joins TRBV2 to TRBJ2-7; D may be TRBD2 (6 bases). V dropped 0 bases and J dropped 3 bases, with 18 bases sitting between them. The germline CDR1 and CDR2 sequences are SNHLY and FYNNEI. There are 17 residues in the CDR3. The chain's CDR3 is CASSEAAQAGRIYEQYF. In DNA form, the CDR3 reads TGTGCCAGCAGTGAAGCGGCCCAGGCAGGGAGGATCTACGAGCAGTACTTC.

This clonotype showed up just a few times. The chain is built from TRBV28 and TRBJ2-2; a possible D gene is TRBD2 (6 bases). Germline CDR1 MDHEN, CDR2 SYDVKM. CDR3 size: 15 residues. V was clipped by 2 bases and J by 0 bases, with 7 bases between them. In DNA form, the CDR3 reads TGTGCCAGCAGTTTAGGCGGGACGAACACCGGGGAGCTGTTTTTT. This gives the protein CASSLGGTNTGELFF. Full variable domain (outside the CDR3, taken from reference TRBV28 and TRBJ2-2): DVKVTQSSRYLVKRTGEKVFLECVQDMDHENMFWYRQDPGLGLRLIYFSYDVKMKEKGDIPEGYSVSREKKERFSLILESASTNQTSMYLCASSLGGTNTGELFFGEGSRLTVL.

This clonotype was counted between two and nine times. The chain has TRBV6-1 and TRBJ1-2; D might be TRBD1 (6 bases). Germline loops: CDR1 MNHNS, CDR2 SASEGT. The CDR3 is 12 amino acids. V lost 6 bases and J lost 8, with 13 bases in between. The CDR3 protein is CASREGHGGYTF. The DNA of the CDR3 is TGTGCCAGCAGGGAGGGACACGGGGGCTACACCTTC.